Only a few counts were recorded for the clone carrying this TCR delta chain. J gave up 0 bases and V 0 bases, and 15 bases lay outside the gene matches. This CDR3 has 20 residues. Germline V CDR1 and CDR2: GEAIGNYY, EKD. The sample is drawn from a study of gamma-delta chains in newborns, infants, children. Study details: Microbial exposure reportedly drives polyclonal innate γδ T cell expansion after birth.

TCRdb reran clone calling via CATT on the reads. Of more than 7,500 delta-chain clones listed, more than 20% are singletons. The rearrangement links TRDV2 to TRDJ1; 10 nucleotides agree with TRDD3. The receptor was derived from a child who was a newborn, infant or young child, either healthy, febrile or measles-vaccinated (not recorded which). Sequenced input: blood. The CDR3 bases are TGTGCCTGTGACACCGGAGGTCTCCTGGGGGATAAGCGGTACACCGATAAACTCATCTTT. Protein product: CACDTGGLLGDKRYTDKLIF.